The T cell receptor beta chain described here comes from a study of blood T cell repertoires in COVID-19. Per the original methods: Amplified reference gene primers provided the basis for estimating nucleated cell counts. Produced via immunoSEQ multiplex PCR; TCRdb's table is partial and in-frame only. V, J and clone size derive from that table, while D and trimming were established from the DNA sequence. The data hold a few hundred thousand clones, with 85% to 90% observed a single time. Cohorts were assigned according to the clinical history that participants reported. Sequences were obtained from PBMCs or T cells enriched from blood (not recorded which). The receptor comes from a man younger than 40 who had been exposed to COVID-19.

The CDR3 region is CASSLSPVNTEAFF. The CDR3 DNA follows: TGTGCCAGCAGCCTAAGTCCGGTGAACACTGAAGCTTTCTTT. The V and J genes are TRBV4-2 and TRBJ1-1, with D hard to call. The CDR3 is 14 residues long. Germline values: CDR1 LGHNA, CDR2 YNFKEQ. The V gene lost 4 bases and the J gene lost 0 bases, with 9 bases spanning the gap.